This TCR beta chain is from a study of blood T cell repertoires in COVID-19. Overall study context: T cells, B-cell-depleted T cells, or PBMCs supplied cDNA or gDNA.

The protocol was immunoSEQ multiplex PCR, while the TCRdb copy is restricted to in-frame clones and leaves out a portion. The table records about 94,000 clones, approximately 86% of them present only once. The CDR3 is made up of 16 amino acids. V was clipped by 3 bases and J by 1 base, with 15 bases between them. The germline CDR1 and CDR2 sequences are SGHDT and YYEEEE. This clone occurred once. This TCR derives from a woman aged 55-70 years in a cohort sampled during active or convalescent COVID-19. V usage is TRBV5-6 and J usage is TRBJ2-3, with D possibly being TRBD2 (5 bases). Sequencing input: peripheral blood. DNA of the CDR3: TGTGCCAGCAGCTCCCTACTAGTGAGGGGCACAGATACGCAGTATTTT. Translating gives CASSSLLVRGTDTQYF. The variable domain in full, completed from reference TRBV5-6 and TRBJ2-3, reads DAGVTQSPTHLIKTRGQQVTLRCSPKSGHDTVSWYQQALGQGPQFIFQYYEEEERQRGNFPDRFSGHQFPNYSSELNVNALLLGDSALYLCASSSLLVRGTDTQYFGPGTRLTVL.